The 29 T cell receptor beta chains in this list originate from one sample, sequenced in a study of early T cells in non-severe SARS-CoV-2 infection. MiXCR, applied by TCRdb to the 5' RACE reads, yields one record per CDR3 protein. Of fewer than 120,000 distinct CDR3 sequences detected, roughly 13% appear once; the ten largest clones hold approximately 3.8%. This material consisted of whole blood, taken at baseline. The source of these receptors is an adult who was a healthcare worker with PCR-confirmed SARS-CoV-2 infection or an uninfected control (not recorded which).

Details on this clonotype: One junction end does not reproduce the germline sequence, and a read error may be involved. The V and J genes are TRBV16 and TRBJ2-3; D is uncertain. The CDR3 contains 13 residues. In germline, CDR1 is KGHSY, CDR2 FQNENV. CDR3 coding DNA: TGTGTCAGCAGCCAATCTAACGAAGATACGCAGTATTTT. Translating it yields CVSSQSNEDTQYF.

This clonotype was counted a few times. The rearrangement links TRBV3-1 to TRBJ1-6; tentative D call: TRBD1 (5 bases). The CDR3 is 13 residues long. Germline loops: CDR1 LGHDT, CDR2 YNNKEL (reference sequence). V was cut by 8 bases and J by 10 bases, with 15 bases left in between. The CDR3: CASRGTPGSPLHF. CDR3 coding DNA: TGTGCCAGCCGCGGGACTCCTGGCTCACCCCTCCACTTT.

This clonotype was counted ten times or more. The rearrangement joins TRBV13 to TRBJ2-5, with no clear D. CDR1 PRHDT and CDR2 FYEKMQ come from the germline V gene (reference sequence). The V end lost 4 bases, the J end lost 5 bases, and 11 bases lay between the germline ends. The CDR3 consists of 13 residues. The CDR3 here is CASSSPHGETQYF. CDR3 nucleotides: TGTGCCAGCAGCTCCCCCCACGGCGAGACCCAGTACTTC.

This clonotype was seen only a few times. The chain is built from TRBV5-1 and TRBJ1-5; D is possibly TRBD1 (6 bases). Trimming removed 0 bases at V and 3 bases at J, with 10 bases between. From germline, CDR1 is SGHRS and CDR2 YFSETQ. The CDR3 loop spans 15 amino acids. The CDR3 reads CASSLDRAYNQPQHF. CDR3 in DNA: TGCGCCAGCAGCTTGGACAGGGCGTACAATCAGCCCCAGCATTTT.

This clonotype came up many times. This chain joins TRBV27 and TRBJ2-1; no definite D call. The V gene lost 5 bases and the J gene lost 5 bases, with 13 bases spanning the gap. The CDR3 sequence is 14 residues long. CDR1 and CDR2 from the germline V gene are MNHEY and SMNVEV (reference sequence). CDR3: CASSITDGHNEQFF. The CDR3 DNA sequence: TGTGCCAGCAGTATCACGGACGGACACAATGAGCAGTTCTTC.

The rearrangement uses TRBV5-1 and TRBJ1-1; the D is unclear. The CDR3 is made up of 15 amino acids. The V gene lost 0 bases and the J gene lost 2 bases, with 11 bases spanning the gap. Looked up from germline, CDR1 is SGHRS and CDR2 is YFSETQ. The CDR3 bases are TGCGCCAGCAGCTTGGTAGACGGTAAAAACACTGAAGCTTTCTTT. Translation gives CASSLVDGKNTEAFF.

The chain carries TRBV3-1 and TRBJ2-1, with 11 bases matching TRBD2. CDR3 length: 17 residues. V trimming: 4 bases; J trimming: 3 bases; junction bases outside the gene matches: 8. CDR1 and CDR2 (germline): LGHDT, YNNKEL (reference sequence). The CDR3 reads CASSRYSSGGLYNEQFF. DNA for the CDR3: TGTGCCAGCAGCCGCTACTCTAGCGGGGGGCTCTACAATGAGCAGTTCTTC.

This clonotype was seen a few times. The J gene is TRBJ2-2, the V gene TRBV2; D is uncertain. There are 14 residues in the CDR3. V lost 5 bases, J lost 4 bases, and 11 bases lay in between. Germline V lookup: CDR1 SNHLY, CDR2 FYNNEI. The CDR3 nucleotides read TGTGCCAGCAGTTGGGGTAGGCCCACCGGGGAGCTGTTTTTT. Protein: CASSWGRPTGELFF.

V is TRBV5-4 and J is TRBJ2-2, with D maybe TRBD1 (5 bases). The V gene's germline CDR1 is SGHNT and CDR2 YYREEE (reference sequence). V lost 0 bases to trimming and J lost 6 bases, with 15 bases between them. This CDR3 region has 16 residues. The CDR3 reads CASSLARALNPGELFF. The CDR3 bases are TGTGCCAGCAGCTTGGCCAGGGCGTTAAACCCCGGGGAGCTGTTTTTT.

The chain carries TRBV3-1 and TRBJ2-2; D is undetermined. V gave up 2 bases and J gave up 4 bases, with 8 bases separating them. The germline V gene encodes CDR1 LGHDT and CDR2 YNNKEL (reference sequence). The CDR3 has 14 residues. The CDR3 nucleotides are TGTGCCAGCAGCCAATGGGTGTCCACCGGGGAGCTGTTTTTT. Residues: CASSQWVSTGELFF.

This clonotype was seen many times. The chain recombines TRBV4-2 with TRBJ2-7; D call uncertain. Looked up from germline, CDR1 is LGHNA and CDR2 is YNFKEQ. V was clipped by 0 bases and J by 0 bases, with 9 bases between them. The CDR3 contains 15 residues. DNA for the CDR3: TGTGCCAGCAGCCAAGATCCACTCAACTCCTACGAGCAGTACTTC. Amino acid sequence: CASSQDPLNSYEQYF.

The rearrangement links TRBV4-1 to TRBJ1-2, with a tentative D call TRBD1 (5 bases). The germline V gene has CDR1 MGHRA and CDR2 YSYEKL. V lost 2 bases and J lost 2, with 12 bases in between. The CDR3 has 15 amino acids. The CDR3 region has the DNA TGCGCCAGCAGCCAATCCGCCTCAGGGAACTATGGCTACACCTTC. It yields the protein CASSQSASGNYGYTF.

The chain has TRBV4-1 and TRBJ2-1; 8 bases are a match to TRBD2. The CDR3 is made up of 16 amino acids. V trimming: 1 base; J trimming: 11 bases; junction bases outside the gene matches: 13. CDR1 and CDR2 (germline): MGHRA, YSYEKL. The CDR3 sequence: CASSQVWPGGYKQQFF. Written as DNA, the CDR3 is TGCGCCAGCAGCCAAGTGTGGCCGGGAGGGTACAAGCAGCAGTTCTTC.

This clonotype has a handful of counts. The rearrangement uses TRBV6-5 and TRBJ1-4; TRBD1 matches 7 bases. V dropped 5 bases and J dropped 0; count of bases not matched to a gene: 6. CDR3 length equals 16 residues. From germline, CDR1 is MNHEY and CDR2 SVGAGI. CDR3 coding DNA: TGTGCCAGCAGTCAAGGGGACAGTGCAACTAATGAAAAACTGTTTTTT. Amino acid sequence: CASSQGDSATNEKLFF.

Written as DNA, the CDR3 is TGTGCCAGCAGTTTAATAGGGGGGTGGGCTGAAGCTTTCTTT. Translating it yields CASSLIGGWAEAFF. The V and J genes are TRBV27 and TRBJ1-1; possible D gene TRBD1, 6 bases. The CDR3 length is 14 residues. Trimming pared 2 bases from V and 6 bases from J, leaving 13 bases between. Germline CDR1 is MNHEY and CDR2 is SMNVEV (reference sequence).

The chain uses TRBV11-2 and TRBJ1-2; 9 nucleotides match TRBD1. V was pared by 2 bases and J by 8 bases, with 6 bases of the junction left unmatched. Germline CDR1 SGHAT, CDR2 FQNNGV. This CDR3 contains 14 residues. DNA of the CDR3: TGTGCCAGCAGCTTACCGGGACAGGGCTTGGGCTACACCTTC. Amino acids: CASSLPGQGLGYTF.

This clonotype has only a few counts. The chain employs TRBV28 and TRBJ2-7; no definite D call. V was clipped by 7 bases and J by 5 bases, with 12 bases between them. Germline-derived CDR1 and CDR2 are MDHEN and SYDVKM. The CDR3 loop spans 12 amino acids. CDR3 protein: CASTDRLHEQYF. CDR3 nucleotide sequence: TGTGCCAGCACCGACCGGCTGCACGAGCAGTACTTC.

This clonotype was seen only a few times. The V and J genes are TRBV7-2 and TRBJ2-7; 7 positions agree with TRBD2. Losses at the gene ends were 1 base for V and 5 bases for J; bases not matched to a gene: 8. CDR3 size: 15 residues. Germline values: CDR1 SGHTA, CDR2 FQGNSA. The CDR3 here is CASSLVGGLAHEQYF. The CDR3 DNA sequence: TGTGCCAGCAGCTTAGTGGGAGGGCTGGCCCACGAGCAGTACTTC.

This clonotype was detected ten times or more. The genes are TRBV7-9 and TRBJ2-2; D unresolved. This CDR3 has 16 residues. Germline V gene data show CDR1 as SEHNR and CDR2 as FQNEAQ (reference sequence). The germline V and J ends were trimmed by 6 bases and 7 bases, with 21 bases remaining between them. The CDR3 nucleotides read TGTGCCAGCAGTCCTGCGGCCGGACCCGTTATCGGGGAGCTGTTTTTT. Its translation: CASSPAAGPVIGELFF.

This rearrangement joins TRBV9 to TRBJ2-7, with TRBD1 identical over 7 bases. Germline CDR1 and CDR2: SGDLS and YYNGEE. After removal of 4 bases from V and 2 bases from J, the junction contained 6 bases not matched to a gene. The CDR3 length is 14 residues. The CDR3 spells CASSTGTVPYEQYF. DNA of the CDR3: TGTGCCAGCAGCACCGGGACAGTTCCCTACGAGCAGTACTTC.

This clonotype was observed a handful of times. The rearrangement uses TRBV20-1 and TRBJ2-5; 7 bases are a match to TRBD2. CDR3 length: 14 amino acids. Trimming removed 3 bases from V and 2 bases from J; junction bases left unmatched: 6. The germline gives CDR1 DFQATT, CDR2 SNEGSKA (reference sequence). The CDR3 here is CSASGSGGQETQYF. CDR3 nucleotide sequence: TGCAGTGCTAGCGGGTCGGGGGGACAAGAGACCCAGTACTTC.

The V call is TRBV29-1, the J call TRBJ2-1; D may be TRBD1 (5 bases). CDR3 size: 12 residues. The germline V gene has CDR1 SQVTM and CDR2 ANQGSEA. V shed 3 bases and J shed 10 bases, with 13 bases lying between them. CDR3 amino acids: CSVESRAGEQFF. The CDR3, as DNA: TGCAGCGTTGAGTCCAGGGCTGGGGAGCAGTTCTTC.

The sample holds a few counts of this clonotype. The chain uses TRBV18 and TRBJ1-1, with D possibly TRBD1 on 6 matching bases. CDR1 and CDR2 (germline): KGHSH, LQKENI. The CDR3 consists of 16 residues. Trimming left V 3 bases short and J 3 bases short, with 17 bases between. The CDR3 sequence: CASSPPNGQLDTEAFF. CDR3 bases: TGTGCCAGCTCACCCCCGAACGGACAGCTAGACACTGAAGCTTTCTTT.

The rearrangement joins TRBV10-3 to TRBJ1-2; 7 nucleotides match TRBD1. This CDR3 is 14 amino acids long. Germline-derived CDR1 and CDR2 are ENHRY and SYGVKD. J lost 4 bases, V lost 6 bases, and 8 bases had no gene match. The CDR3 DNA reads TGTGCCATCAGGGGGGGGACAGAAGTCTATGGCTACACCTTC. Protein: CAIRGGTEVYGYTF.

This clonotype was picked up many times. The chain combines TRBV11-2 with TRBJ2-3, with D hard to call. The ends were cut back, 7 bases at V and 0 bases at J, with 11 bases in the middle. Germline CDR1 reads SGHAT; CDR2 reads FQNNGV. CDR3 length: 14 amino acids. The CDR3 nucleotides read TGTGCCAGCACCCAGGCGCCTAGCACAGATACGCAGTATTTT. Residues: CASTQAPSTDTQYF.

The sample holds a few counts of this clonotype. This chain's CDR3 is CASSLSRGVMNTEAFF. In DNA form, the CDR3 reads TGTGCCAGCAGTTTAAGCAGGGGAGTTATGAACACTGAAGCTTTCTTT. The rearrangement uses TRBV12-3 or TRBV12-4 and TRBJ1-1, with D possibly being TRBD1 (6 bases). The CDR3 covers 16 residues. Trimming took 2 bases from V and 0 from J, leaving 13 bases between them.

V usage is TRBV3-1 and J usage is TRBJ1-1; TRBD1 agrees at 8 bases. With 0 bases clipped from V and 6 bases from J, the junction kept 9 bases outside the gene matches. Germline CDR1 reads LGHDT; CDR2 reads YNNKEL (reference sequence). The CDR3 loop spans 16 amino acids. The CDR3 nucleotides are TGTGCCAGCAGCCAAGAAAGGACAGGGCCTGTCGCTGAAGCTTTCTTT. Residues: CASSQERTGPVAEAFF.

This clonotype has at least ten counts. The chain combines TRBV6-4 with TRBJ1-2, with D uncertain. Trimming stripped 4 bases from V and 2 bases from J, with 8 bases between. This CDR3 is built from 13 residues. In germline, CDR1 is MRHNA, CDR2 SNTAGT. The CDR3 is CASSATWNYGYTF. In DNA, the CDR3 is TGTGCCAGCAGTGCCACTTGGAACTATGGCTACACCTTC.

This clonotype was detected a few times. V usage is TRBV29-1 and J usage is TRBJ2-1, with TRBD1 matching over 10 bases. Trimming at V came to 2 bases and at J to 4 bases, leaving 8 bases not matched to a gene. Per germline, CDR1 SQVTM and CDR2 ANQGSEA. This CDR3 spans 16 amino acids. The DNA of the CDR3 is TGCAGCGTTGAAAATATGGGGGACAGGGGTTACAATGAGCAGTTCTTC. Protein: CSVENMGDRGYNEQFF.